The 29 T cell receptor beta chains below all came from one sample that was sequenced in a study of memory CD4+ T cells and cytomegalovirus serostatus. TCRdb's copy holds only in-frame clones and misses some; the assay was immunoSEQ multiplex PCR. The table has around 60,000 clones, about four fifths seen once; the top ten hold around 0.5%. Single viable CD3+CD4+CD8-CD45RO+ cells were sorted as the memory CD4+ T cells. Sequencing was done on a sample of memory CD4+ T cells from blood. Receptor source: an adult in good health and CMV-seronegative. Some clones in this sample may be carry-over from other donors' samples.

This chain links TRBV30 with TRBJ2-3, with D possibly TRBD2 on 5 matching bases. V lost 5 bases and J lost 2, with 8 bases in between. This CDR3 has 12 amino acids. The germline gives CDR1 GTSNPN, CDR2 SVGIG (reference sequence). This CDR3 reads CAWEGPTDTQYF. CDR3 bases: TGTGCCTGGGAGGGCCCCACAGATACGCAGTATTTT.

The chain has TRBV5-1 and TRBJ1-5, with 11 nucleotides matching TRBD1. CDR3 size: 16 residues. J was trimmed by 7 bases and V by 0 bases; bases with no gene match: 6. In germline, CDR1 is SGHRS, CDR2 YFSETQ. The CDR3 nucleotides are TGCGCCAGCAGCTTGGGGACAGGGGGCAGGGGCCAGCCCCAGCATTTT. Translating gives CASSLGTGGRGQPQHF.

The CDR3 sequence: CASSLTSGRETQYF. DNA of the CDR3: TGTGCCAGCTCCCTTACTAGCGGGAGGGAGACCCAGTACTTC. This chain joins TRBV18 and TRBJ2-5; 12 bases align to TRBD2. The junction had 4 bases not matched to a gene; V was cut back by 6 bases and J by 5 bases. This CDR3 is 14 amino acids long. CDR1 and CDR2 from the germline V gene are KGHSH and LQKENI.

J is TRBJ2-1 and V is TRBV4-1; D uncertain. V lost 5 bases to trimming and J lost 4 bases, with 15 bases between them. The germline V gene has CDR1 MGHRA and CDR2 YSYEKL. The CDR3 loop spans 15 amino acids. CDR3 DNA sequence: TGCGCCAGCAGCTTCCGGGCCCTAGAGTACAATGAGCAGTTCTTC. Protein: CASSFRALEYNEQFF.

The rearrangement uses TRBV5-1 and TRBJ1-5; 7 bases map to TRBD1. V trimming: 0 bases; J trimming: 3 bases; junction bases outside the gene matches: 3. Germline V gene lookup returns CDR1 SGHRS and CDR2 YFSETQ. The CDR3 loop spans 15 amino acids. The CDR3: CASSLGDSLNQPQHF. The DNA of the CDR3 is TGCGCCAGCAGCTTGGGGGACAGCCTCAATCAGCCCCAGCATTTT.

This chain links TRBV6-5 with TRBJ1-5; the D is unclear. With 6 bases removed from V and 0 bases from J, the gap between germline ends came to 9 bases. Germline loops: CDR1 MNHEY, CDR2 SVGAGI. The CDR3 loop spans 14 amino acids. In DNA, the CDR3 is TGTGCCAGCAGAAAGATTGATAGCAATCAGCCCCAGCATTTT. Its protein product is CASRKIDSNQPQHF.

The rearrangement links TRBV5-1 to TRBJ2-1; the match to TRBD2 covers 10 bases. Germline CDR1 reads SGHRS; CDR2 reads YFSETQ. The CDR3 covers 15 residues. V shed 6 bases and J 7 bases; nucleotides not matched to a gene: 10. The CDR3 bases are TGCGCCAGCACCCTGGAACTAGCGGGGTCTAATGAGCAGTTCTTC. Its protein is CASTLELAGSNEQFF. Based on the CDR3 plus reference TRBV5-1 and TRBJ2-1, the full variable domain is KAGVTQTPRYLIKTRGQQVTLSCSPISGHRSVSWYQQTPGQGLQFLFEYFSETQRNKGNFPGRFSGRQFSNSRSEMNVSTLELGDSALYLCASTLELAGSNEQFFGPGTRLTVL.

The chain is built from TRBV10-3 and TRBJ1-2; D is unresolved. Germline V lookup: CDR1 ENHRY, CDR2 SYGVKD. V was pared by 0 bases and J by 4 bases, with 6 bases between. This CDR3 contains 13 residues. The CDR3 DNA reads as TGTGCCATCAGTGAGTCGAAATTCTATGGCTACACCTTC. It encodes CAISESKFYGYTF.

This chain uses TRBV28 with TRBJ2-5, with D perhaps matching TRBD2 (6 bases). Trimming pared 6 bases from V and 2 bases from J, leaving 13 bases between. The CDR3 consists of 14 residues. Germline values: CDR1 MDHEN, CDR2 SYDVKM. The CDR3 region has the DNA TGTGCCAGCAGCCGACTCGGGAGACAAGAGACCCAGTACTTC. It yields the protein CASSRLGRQETQYF.

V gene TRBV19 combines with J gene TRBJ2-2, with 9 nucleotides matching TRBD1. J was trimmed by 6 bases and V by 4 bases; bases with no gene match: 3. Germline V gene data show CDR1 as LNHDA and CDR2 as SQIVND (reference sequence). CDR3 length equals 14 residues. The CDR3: CASSTTGGAGELFF. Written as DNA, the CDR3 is TGTGCCAGTAGTACGACAGGGGGGGCCGGGGAGCTGTTTTTT. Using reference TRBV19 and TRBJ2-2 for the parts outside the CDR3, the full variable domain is DGGITQSPKYLFRKEGQNVTLSCEQNLNHDAMYWYRQDPGQGLRLIYYSQIVNDFQKGDIAEGYSVSREKKESFPLTVTSAQKNPTAFYLCASSTTGGAGELFFGEGSRLTVL.

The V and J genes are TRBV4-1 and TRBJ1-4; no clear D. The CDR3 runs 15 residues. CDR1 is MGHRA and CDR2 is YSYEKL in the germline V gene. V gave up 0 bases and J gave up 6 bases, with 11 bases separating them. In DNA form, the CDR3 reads TGCGCCAGCAGCCAAGATTGGACCCCCCATGAAAAACTGTTTTTT. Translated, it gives CASSQDWTPHEKLFF.

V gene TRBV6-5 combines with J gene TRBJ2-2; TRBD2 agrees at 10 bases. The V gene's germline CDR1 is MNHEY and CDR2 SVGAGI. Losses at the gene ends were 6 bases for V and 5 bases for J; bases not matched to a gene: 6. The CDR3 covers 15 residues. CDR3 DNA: TGTGCCAGCAGCACGAGCGGGAGGGCGACCGGGGAGCTGTTTTTT. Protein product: CASSTSGRATGELFF.

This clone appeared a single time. In nucleotides, the CDR3 is TGCGCCAGCAGTACTGGAGGGGGGGAGACCCAGTACTTC. Translating gives CASSTGGGETQYF. The chain recombines TRBV5-1 with TRBJ2-5; TRBD1 or TRBD2 may be the D gene (6 bases each). Between the trimmed V and J ends, which lost 5 bases and 5 bases, there was a span of 13 bases. Germline-derived CDR1 and CDR2 are SGHRS and YFSETQ. This CDR3 is built from 13 residues.

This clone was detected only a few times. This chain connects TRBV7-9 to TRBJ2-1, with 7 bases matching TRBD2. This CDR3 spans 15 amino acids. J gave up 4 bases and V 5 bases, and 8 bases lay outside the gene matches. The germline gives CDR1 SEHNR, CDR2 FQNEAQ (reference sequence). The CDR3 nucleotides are TGTGCCAGCAGCCCCCGCGGGAGTTCGTACAATGAGCAGTTCTTC. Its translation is CASSPRGSSYNEQFF.

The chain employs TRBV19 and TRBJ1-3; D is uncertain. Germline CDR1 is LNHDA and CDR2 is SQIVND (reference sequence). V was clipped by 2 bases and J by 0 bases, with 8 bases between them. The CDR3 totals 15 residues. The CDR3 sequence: CASSIQPASGNTIYF. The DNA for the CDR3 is TGTGCCAGTAGTATACAGCCGGCCTCTGGAAACACCATATATTTT.

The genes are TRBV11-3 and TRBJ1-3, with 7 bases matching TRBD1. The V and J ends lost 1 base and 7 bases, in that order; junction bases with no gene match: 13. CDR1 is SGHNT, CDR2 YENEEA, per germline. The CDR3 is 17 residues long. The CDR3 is CASSLVRQGNGSNTIYF. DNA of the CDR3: TGTGCCAGCAGCTTAGTCAGACAGGGAAACGGAAGTAACACCATATATTTT.

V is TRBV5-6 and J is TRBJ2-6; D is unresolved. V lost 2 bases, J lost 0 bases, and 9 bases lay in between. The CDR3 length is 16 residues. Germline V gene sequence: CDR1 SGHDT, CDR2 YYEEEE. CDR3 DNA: TGTGCCAGCAGCTTTTCACTTAGCTCTGGGGCCAACGTCCTGACTTTC. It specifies CASSFSLSSGANVLTF.

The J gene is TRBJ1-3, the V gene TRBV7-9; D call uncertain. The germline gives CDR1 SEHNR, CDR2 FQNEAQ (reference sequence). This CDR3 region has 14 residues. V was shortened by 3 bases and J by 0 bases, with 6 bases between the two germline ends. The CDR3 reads CASSFASSGNTIYF. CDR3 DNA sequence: TGTGCCAGCAGCTTTGCCAGCTCTGGAAACACCATATATTTT.

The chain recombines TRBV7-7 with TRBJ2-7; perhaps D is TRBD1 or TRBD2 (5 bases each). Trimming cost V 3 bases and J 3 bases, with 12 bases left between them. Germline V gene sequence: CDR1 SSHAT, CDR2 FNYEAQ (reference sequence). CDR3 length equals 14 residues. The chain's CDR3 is CASSFAVRGYEQYF. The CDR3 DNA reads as TGTGCCAGCAGCTTTGCGGTGAGGGGCTACGAGCAGTACTTC.

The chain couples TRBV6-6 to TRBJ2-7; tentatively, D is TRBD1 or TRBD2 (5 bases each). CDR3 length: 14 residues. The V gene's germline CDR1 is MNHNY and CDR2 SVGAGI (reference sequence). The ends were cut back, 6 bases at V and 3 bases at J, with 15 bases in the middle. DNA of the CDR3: TGTGCCAGCAGCGTCCGGGACCGACTCTACGAGCAGTACTTC. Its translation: CASSVRDRLYEQYF.

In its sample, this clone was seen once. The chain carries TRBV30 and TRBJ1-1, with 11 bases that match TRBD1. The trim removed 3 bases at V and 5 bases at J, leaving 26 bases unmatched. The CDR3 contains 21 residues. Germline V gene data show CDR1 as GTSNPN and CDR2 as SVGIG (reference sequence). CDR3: CAWRGTGGKEVETLLRTEAFF. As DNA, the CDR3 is TGTGCCTGGAGGGGGACAGGGGGTAAAGAAGTAGAAACTTTATTGAGGACTGAAGCTTTCTTT.

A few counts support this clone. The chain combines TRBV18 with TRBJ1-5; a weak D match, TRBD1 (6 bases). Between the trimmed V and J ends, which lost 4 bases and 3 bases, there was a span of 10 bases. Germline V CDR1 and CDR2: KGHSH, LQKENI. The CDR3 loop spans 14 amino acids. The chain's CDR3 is CASSHRATNQPQHF. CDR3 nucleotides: TGTGCCAGCTCACACAGGGCCACCAATCAGCCCCAGCATTTT.

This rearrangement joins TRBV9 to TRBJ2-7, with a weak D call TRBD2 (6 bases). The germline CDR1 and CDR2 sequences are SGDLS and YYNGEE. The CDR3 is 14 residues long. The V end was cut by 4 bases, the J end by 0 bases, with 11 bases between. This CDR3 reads CASSFWDFSYEQYF. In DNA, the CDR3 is TGTGCCAGCAGCTTCTGGGACTTCTCCTACGAGCAGTACTTC.

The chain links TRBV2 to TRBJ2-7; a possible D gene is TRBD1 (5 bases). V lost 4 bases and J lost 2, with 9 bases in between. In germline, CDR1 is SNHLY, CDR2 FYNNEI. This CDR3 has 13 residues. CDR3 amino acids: CASSVRQTYEQYF. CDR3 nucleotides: TGTGCCAGCAGTGTTCGACAGACCTACGAGCAGTACTTC.

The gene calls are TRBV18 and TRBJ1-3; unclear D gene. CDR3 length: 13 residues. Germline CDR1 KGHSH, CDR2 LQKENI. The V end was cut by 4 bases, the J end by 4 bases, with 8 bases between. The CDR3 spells CASSLGGGNTIYF. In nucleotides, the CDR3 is TGTGCCAGCTCACTAGGAGGGGGAAACACCATATATTTT.

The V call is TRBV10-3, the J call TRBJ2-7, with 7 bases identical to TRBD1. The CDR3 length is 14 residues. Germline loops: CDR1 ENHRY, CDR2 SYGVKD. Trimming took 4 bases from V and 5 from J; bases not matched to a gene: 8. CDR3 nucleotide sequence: TGTGCCATCAGTGGGCGGACAGGTCTAAACGAGCAGTACTTC. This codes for CAISGRTGLNEQYF.

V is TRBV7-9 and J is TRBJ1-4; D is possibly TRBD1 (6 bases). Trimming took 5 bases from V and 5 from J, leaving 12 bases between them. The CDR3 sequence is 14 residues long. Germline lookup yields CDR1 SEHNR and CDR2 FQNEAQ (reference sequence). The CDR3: CASSLRGLNEKLFF. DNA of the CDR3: TGTGCCAGCAGCCTTAGGGGGTTGAATGAAAAACTGTTTTTT.

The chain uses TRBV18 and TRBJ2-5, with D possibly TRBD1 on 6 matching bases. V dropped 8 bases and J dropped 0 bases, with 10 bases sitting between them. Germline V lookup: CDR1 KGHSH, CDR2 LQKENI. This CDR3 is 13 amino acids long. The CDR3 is CASSRDNQETQYF. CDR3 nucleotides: TGTGCCAGCAGCCGGGACAACCAAGAGACCCAGTACTTC. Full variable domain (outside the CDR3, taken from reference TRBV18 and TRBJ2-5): NAGVMQNPRHLVRRRGQEARLRCSPMKGHSHVYWYRQLPEEGLKFMVYLQKENIIDESGMPKERFSAEFPKEGPSILRIQQVVRGDSAAYFCASSRDNQETQYFGPGTRLLVL.

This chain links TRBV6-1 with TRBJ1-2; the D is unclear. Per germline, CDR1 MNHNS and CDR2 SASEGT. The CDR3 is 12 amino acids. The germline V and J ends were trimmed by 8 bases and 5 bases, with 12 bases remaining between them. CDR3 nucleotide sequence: TGTGCCAGCCAGACGACATCTTATGGCTACACCTTC. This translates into CASQTTSYGYTF.